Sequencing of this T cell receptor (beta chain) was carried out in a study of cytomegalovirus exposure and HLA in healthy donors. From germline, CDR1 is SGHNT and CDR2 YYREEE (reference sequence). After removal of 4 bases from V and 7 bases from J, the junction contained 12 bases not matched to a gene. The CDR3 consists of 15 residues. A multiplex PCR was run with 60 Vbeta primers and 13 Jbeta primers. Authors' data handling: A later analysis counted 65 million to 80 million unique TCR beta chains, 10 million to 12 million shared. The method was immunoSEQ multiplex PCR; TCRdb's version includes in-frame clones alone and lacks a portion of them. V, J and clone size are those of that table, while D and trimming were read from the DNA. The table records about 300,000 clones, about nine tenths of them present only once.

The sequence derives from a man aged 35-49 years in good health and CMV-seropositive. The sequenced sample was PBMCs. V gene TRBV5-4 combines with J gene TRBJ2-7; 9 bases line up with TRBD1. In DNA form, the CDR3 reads TGTGCCAGCAGCGCCCGGGACAGGGTAACTGGGGAGCAGTACTTC. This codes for CASSARDRVTGEQYF. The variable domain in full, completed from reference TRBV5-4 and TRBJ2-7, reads ETGVTQSPTHLIKTRGQQVTLRCSSQSGHNTVSWYQQALGQGPQFIFQYYREEENGRGNFPPRFSGLQFPNYSSELNVNALELDDSALYLCASSARDRVTGEQYFGPGTRLTVT.